This T cell receptor beta chain was captured by sequencing in a study of blood T cell repertoires in COVID-19. Study as a whole: Spain, Italy and the United States supplied samples that represented acute and convalescent COVID-19. Sources were T cells, B-cell-depleted T cells, or PBMCs; the material itself was cDNA or gDNA.

Ages ranged from roughly 18 to 100 years, with residence in about 24 US areas. Participants' reported clinical history set cohort assignment. V lost 6 bases and J 0 bases, leaving 12 bases between the germline ends. The germline gives CDR1 SGHTA, CDR2 FQGNSA. CDR3 length: 15 residues. Sequencing was performed with immunoSEQ multiplex PCR; in TCRdb, only in-frame clones are kept and a portion is missing. The data contain approximately 390,000 clones, 70% to 90% of them singletons. The clonotype comes from a woman between 35 and 50 years old with acute COVID-19. This chain links TRBV7-2 with TRBJ1-3; unclear D gene. The specimen was PBMCs or T cells enriched from blood (not recorded which). DNA for the CDR3: TGTGCCAGCAGTTGGAACACGGGCTCTGGAAACACCATATATTTT. Translating gives CASSWNTGSGNTIYF.